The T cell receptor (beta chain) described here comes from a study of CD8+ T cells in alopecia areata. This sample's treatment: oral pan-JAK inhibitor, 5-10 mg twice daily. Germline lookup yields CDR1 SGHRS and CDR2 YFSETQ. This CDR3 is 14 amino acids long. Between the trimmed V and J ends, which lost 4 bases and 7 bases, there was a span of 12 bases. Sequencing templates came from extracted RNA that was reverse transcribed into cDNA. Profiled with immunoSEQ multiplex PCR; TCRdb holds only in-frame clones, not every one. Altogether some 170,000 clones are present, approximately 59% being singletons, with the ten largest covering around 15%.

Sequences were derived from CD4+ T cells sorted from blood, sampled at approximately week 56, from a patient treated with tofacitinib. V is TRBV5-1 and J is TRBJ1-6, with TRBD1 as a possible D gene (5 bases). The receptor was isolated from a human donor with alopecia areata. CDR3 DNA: TGCGCCAGCAGCATGGGACCGGCCAATTCACCCCTCCACTTT. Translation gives CASSMGPANSPLHF.